One and the same sample provided the 11 T cell receptor beta chains below, sequenced in a study of cytomegalovirus exposure and HLA in healthy donors. The primer mix had 60 Vbeta and 13 Jbeta primers. This table comes from immunoSEQ multiplex PCR, and its TCRdb copy is limited to in-frame clones, with some not included. The repertoire holds 55,000 to 75,000 clones, with 65% to 75% as singletons. Sequencing was performed on PBMCs. These receptors came from a man aged 30 to 39 in good health and CMV-seropositive.

V gene TRBV19 combines with J gene TRBJ2-5, with a tentative D call TRBD1 (5 bases). This CDR3 is 13 amino acids long. From germline, CDR1 is LNHDA and CDR2 SQIVND (reference sequence). Trimming cost V 3 bases and J 2 bases, with 7 bases left between them. In nucleotides, the CDR3 is TGTGCCAGTAGTATGACAGATCAAGAGACCCAGTACTTC. It codes for CASSMTDQETQYF.

In its sample, this clone was seen a few times. The genes are TRBV10-3 and TRBJ1-5, with D possibly being TRBD1 (6 bases). CDR1 is ENHRY and CDR2 is SYGVKD in the germline V gene. The CDR3 contains 13 residues. The V and J ends lost 6 bases and 6 bases respectively, with 12 bases between them. CDR3 sequence reads: CAISSQGSQPQHF. The CDR3 DNA sequence: TGTGCCATCAGCTCACAGGGTTCTCAGCCCCAGCATTTT.

This clone was observed a few times. V usage is TRBV27 and J usage is TRBJ2-1; TRBD2 matches 8 bases. The trim removed 5 bases at V and 4 bases at J, leaving 7 bases unmatched. Germline-derived CDR1 and CDR2 are MNHEY and SMNVEV (reference sequence). The CDR3 is made up of 15 amino acids. The CDR3 nucleotides read TGTGCCAGCAGTAGGAGCGGGGGCGCTTACAATGAGCAGTTCTTC. It translates to CASSRSGGAYNEQFF.

The chain carries TRBV30 and TRBJ1-2; 7 bases agree with TRBD1. CDR1 GTSNPN and CDR2 SVGIG come from the germline V gene (reference sequence). The CDR3 covers 14 residues. The V and J ends lost 0 bases and 7 bases, in that order; junction bases with no gene match: 8. CDR3 in DNA: TGTGCCTGGAGTGTCGGTAACAGGGGTTCTGGCTACACCTTC. Its translation: CAWSVGNRGSGYTF.

The chain uses TRBV6-5 and TRBJ1-1, with 8 bases fitting TRBD1. Germline trimming cut 5 bases from V and 11 bases from J; bases unmatched to any gene: 10. Germline V lookup: CDR1 MNHEY, CDR2 SVGAGI. The CDR3 length is 13 residues. CDR3 amino acids: CASSPGQGLGAFF. The CDR3 bases are TGTGCCAGCAGTCCAGGACAGGGCCTGGGCGCTTTCTTT.

The chain is built from TRBV15 and TRBJ2-3, with 7 bases lining up with TRBD2. Germline V gives CDR1 LNHNV, CDR2 YYDKDF (reference sequence). Germline trimming cut 1 base from V and 6 bases from J; bases unmatched to any gene: 10. The length of the CDR3 is 16 residues. The CDR3 protein is CATSRVETSSSDTQYF. DNA of the CDR3: TGTGCCACCAGCAGAGTGGAGACTAGCTCGTCGGATACGCAGTATTTT. Looking up the rest from reference TRBV15 and TRBJ2-3 gives the full variable domain: DAMVIQNPRYQVTQFGKPVTLSCSQTLNHNVMYWYQQKSSQAPKLLFHYYDKDFNNEADTPDNFQSRRPNTSFCFLDIRSPGLGDTAMYLCATSRVETSSSDTQYFGPGTRLTVL.

This clone was recorded once. The J gene is TRBJ2-4, the V gene TRBV14; D is uncertain. CDR1 is SGHDN and CDR2 is FVKESK in the germline V gene. This CDR3 has 14 amino acids. Deletions cut 4 bases from V and 1 base from J, with 8 bases between. In DNA form, the CDR3 reads TGTGCCAGCAGCCCCGGTGAGGCCAAAAACATTCAGTACTTC. Translation: CASSPGEAKNIQYF.

J is TRBJ2-2 and V is TRBV5-1; TRBD2 agrees at 7 bases. Germline V gene sequence: CDR1 SGHRS, CDR2 YFSETQ. With 1 base clipped from V and 1 base from J, the junction kept 4 bases outside the gene matches. This CDR3 is 16 amino acids long. The CDR3 bases are TGCGCCAGCAGCTTGTATGCGGGGGAGAACACCGGGGAGCTGTTTTTT. Translation gives CASSLYAGENTGELFF. Combining the CDR3 with reference TRBV5-1 and TRBJ2-2 gives the whole variable domain KAGVTQTPRYLIKTRGQQVTLSCSPISGHRSVSWYQQTPGQGLQFLFEYFSETQRNKGNFPGRFSGRQFSNSRSEMNVSTLELGDSALYLCASSLYAGENTGELFFGEGSRLTVL.

The chain is built from TRBV5-1 and TRBJ2-5; 11 bases agree with TRBD2. V dropped 8 bases and J dropped 5; count of bases not matched to a gene: 5. The CDR3 runs 13 residues. Germline values: CDR1 SGHRS, CDR2 YFSETQ. CDR3 coding DNA: TGCGCCAGTAGCGGGGGGGCTGAGGAGACCCAGTACTTC. This translates into CASSGGAEETQYF.

The rearrangement uses TRBV6-5 and TRBJ2-1, with no clear D. Trimming took off 7 bases at V and 9 bases at J, with 19 bases between the two ends. The CDR3 length is 14 residues. The germline CDR1 and CDR2 sequences are MNHEY and SVGAGI. Written as DNA, the CDR3 is TGTGCCAGCACATCCAGTCACCATTTGTCTGAGCAGTTCTTC. Protein: CASTSSHHLSEQFF.

Here the CDR3 reads CASRTGLNTEAFF. The CDR3 DNA reads as TGTGCCAGCAGGACAGGGCTGAACACTGAAGCTTTCTTT. The chain combines TRBV27 with TRBJ1-1; TRBD1 agrees at 7 bases. From germline, CDR1 is MNHEY and CDR2 SMNVEV (reference sequence). V was clipped by 6 bases and J by 0 bases; unmatched bases: 1. The CDR3 extends over 13 amino acids.